This T cell receptor (beta chain) was identified in a study of sequential checkpoint blockade in melanoma. On the study more broadly: Patients were randomized 1:1 to nivolumab-then-ipilimumab or ipilimumab-then-nivolumab first-line. DNA from 91 pretreatment tumor samples underwent TCRβ immunosequencing.

Overall study findings and caveats: Patients with week-13 increases in T-cell fraction and clonality benefited about 30 times more often.

V lost 4 bases and J lost 1, with 10 bases in between. The CDR3 is 14 amino acids. The germline V gene has CDR1 SGHNT and CDR2 YENEEA. This clone was recorded at least ten times. What it recognizes is unknown. Treatment reported: randomized to nivolumab then ipilimumab (arm A) or the reverse (arm B). Patients had received no earlier DNA-damaging chemotherapy. Method: immunoSEQ multiplex PCR; TCRdb's copy keeps in-frame clones and lacks some. The sample yields about 37,000 clones, around 32% seen once. The receptor comes from a human donor with melanoma. Sequencing was performed on tumor tissue (inferred from file names), taken from a patient given nivolumab and ipilimumab in sequence. The chain has TRBV11-3 and TRBJ1-1; TRBD1 might be the D (6 bases). The DNA of the CDR3 is TGTGCCAGCAGCTCAAAAGGGGGGAACACTGAAGCTTTCTTT. It encodes CASSSKGGNTEAFF. Complete variable domain (other parts from reference TRBV11-3 and TRBJ1-1): EAGVVQSPRYKIIEKKQPVAFWCNPISGHNTLYWYLQNLGQGPELLIRYENEEAVDDSQLPKDRFSAERLKGVDSTLKIQPAELGDSAVYLCASSSKGGNTEAFFGQGTRLTVV.